This T cell receptor (beta chain) was identified during a study of T cells in women clearing cervical HPV infection. The germline gives CDR1 MDHEN, CDR2 SYDVKM. V lost 6 bases, J lost 0 bases, and 13 bases stayed unmatched. CDR3 length: 18 amino acids. Measured with immunoSEQ multiplex PCR; TCRdb has only the in-frame clones, and not every one. Across about 16,000 clones, the top ten clones capture around 6.7% of the sample. As regards this clone: Read data end 3 residues before the CDR3 end; the end is taken from the germline J gene.

HPV was found by MY09/MY11 PCR and dot-blot genotyping. The sequence was collected from a woman aged 18-69 years with a cervical HPV16 infection that either progressed to CIN3+ or cleared (not recorded which). The source material was blood buffy coat. The gene calls are TRBV28 and TRBJ1-2; 10 nucleotides align to TRBD1. The CDR3 bases that were read are TGTGCCAGCAGACCTCCGGGACAGGGGAATCATGCTAACTATGGC. Encoded protein: CASRPPGQGNHANYG. The entire CDR3 protein is CASRPPGQGNHANYGYTF.